Sequencing of this TCR beta chain was carried out in a study of T cells in Graves' hyperthyroidism and ophthalmopathy. The CDR3 has 16 residues. V was clipped by 6 bases and J by 4 bases; unmatched bases: 14. In germline, CDR1 is DFQATT, CDR2 SNEGSKA (reference sequence). TCR beta CDR3 regions were amplified from RNA. RT-PCR in the first round (using the HTBI primer set) targeted the TCR CDR3. TCRdb reanalysed the multiplex PCR reads using MiXCR and keeps one entry per CDR3 protein. This table has around 540,000 distinct CDR3 sequences, just over 45% appearing once. J is TRBJ2-2 and V is TRBV20-1, with 7 nucleotides matching TRBD1. The TCR originated in a woman aged 18 to 35 with Graves' hyperthyroidism. Source material: peripheral blood or thyroid tissue (not recorded which). CDR3 amino acids: CSAVYRDRDLTGELFF. CDR3 sequence (DNA): TGCAGTGCCGTCTACCGTGACAGGGATCTCACCGGGGAGCTGTTTTTT.